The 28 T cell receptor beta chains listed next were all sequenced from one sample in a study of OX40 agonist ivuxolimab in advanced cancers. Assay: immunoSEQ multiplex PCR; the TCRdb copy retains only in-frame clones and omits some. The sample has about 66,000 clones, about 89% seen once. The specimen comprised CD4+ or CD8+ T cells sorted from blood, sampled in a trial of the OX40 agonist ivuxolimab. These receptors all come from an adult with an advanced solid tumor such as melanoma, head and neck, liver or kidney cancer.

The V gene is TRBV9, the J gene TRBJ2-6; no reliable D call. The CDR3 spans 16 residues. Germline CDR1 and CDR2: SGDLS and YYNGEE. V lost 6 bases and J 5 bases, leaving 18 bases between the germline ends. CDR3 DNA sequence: TGTGCCAGCAAGAGACTCAAACAAAGTCGGGCCAACGTCCTGACTTTC. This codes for CASKRLKQSRANVLTF.

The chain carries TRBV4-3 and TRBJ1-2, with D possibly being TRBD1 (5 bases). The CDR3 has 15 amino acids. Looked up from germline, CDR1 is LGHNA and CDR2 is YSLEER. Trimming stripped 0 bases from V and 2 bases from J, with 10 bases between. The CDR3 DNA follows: TGCGCCAGCAGCCAAGACGGTCGGGGGAACTATGGCTACACCTTC. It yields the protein CASSQDGRGNYGYTF.

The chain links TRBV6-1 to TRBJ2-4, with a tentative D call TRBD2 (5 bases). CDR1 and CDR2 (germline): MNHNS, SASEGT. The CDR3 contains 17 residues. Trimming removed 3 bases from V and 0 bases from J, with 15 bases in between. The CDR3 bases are TGTGCCAGCAGTGAGAGAGGGCAGACCCTAGCCAAAAACATTCAGTACTTC. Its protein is CASSERGQTLAKNIQYF.

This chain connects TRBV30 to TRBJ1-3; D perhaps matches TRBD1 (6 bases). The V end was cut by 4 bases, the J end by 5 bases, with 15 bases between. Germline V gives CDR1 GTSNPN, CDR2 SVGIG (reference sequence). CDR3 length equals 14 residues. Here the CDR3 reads CAWKWGRGRNTIYF. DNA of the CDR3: TGTGCCTGGAAATGGGGCAGGGGAAGAAACACCATATATTTT.

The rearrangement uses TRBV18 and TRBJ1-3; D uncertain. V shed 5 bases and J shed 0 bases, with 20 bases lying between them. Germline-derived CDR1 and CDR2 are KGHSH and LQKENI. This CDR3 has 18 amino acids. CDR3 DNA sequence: TGTGCCAGCTCAATTCCGGGGTCCACTTCCCCCTCTGGAAACACCATATATTTT. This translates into CASSIPGSTSPSGNTIYF.

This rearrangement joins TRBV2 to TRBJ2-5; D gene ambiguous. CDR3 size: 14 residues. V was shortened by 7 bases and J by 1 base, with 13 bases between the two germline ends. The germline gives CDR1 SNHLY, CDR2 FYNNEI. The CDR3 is CASTRPPGQETQYF. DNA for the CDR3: TGTGCCAGCACACGACCTCCAGGCCAAGAGACCCAGTACTTC.

Here the CDR3 reads CAWRRLGWRGYTF. The CDR3 DNA sequence: TGTGCCTGGAGACGCTTGGGTTGGAGGGGCTACACCTTC. This chain joins TRBV30 and TRBJ1-2, with D unclear. CDR3 length: 13 amino acids. Germline values: CDR1 GTSNPN, CDR2 SVGIG (reference sequence). Trimming left V 3 bases short and J 8 bases short, with 16 bases between.

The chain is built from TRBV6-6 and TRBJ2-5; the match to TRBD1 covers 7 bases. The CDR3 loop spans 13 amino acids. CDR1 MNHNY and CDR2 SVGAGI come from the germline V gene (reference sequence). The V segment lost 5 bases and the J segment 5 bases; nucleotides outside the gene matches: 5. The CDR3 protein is CASSQNRGETQYF. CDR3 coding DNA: TGTGCCAGCAGTCAAAACAGGGGCGAGACCCAGTACTTC.

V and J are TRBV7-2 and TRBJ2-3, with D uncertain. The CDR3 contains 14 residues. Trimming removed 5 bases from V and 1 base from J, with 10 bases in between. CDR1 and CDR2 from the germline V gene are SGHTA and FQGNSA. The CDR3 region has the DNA TGTGCCAGCAGCCCAGACCGGGGCACAGATACGCAGTATTTT. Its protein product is CASSPDRGTDTQYF.

The DNA for the CDR3 is TGTGCCAGCAGCGCCACAGGGGCTGGTACTGAAGCTTTCTTT. This gives the protein CASSATGAGTEAFF. The chain uses TRBV7-3 and TRBJ1-1, with TRBD1 identical over 7 bases. The CDR3 length is 14 residues. Germline CDR1 is SGHTA and CDR2 is FQGTGA. Trimming cost V 5 bases and J 5 bases; bases outside gene matches: 8.

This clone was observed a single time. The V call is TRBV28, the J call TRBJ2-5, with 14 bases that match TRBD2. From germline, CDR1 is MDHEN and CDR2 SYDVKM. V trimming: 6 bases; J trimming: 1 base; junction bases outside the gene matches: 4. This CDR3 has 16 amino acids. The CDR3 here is CASSSTSGRAQETQYF. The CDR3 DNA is TGTGCCAGCAGCTCGACTAGCGGGAGGGCCCAAGAGACCCAGTACTTC.

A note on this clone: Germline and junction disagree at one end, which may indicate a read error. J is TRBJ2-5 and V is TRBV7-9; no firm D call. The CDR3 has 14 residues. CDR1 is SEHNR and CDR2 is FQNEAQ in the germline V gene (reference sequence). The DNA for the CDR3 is TGTGCCAGCAGCTCGCGGTCGGACCAGGAGACCCAGTACTTC. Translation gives CASSSRSDQETQYF.

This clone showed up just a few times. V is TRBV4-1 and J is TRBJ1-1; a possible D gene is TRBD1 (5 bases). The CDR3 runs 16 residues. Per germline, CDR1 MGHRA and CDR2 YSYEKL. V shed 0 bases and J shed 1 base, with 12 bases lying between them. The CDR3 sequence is CASSQDARGKNTEAFF. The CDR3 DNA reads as TGCGCCAGCAGCCAAGATGCGCGGGGCAAGAACACTGAAGCTTTCTTT.

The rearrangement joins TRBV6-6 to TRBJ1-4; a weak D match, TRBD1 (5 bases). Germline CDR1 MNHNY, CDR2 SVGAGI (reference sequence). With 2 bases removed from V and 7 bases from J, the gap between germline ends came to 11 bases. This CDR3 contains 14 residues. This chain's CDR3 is CASSYRTTGEKLFF. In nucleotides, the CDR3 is TGTGCCAGCAGTTACCGGACAACGGGTGAAAAACTGTTTTTT.

The CDR3 reads CASSLGGGQGTEAFF. The CDR3 nucleotides read TGTGCCAGCAGCTTGGGCGGGGGGCAGGGCACTGAAGCTTTCTTT. The chain employs TRBV5-5 and TRBJ1-1; weak D call: TRBD1 (6 bases). Trimming removed 0 bases from V and 4 bases from J, with 13 bases in between. Germline V lookup: CDR1 SGHKS, CDR2 YYEKEE (reference sequence). The CDR3 extends over 15 amino acids.

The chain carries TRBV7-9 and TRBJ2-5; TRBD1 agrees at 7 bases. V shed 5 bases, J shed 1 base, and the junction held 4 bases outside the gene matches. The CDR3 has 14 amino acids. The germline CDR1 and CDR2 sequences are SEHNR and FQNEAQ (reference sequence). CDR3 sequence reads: CASSPGTVQETQYF. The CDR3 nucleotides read TGTGCCAGCAGCCCGGGGACAGTCCAAGAGACCCAGTACTTC.

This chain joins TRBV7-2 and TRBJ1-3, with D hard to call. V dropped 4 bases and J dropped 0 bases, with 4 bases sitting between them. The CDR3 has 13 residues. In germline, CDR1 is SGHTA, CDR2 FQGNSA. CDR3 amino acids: CASSSSSGNTIYF. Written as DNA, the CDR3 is TGTGCCAGCAGCTCTTCCTCTGGAAACACCATATATTTT.

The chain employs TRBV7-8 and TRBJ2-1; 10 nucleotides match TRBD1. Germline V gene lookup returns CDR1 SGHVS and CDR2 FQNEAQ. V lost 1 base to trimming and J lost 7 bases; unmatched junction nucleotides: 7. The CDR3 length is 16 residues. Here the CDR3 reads CASSLVATGGSNEQFF. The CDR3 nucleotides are TGTGCCAGCAGCTTAGTAGCGACAGGGGGCTCGAATGAGCAGTTCTTC.

The CDR3 DNA sequence: TGTGCCACCTCCCCGGAGGGAGGGAATCAGCCCCAGCATTTT. This sequence encodes CATSPEGGNQPQHF. The V and J genes are TRBV15 and TRBJ1-5; no definite D call. The V and J ends lost 8 bases and 4 bases respectively, with 15 bases between them. Germline V gene lookup returns CDR1 LNHNV and CDR2 YYDKDF (reference sequence). This CDR3 has 14 amino acids.

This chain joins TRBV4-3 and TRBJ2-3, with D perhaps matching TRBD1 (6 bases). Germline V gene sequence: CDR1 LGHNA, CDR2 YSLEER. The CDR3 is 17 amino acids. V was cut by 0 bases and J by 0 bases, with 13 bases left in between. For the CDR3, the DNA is TGCGCCAGCAGCCAAGATCTTGCAGGGGAGAGCACAGATACGCAGTATTTT. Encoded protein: CASSQDLAGESTDTQYF.

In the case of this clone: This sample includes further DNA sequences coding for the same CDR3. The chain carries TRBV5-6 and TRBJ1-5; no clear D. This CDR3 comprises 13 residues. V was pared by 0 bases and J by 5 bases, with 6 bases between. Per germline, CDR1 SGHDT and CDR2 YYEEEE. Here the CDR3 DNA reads TGTGCCAGCAGCTTGGGCGGGGATCAGCCCCAGCATTTT. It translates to CASSLGGDQPQHF.

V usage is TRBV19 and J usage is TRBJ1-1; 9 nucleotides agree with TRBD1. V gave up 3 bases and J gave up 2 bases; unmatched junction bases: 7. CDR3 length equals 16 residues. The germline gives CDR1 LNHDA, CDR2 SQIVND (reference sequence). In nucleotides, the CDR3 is TGTGCCAGTAGTATGGGGACAGGGAGAGATAACACTGAAGCTTTCTTT. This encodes CASSMGTGRDNTEAFF.

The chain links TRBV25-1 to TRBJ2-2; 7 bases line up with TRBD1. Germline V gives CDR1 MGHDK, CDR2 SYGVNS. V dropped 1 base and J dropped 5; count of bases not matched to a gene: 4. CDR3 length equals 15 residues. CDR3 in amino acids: CASSEFKGATGELFF. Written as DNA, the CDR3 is TGTGCCAGCAGTGAATTCAAGGGGGCGACCGGGGAGCTGTTTTTT.

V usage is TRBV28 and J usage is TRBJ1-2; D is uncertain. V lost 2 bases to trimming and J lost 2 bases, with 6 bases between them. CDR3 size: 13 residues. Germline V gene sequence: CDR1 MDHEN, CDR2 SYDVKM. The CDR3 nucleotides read TGTGCCAGCAGTTTAGGTACCAACTATGGCTACACCTTC. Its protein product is CASSLGTNYGYTF.

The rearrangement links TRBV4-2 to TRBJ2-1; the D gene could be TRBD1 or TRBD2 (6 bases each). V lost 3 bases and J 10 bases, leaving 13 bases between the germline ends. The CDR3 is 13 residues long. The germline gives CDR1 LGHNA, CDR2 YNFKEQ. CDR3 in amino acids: CASSQGGEEEQFF. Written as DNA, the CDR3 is TGTGCCAGCAGCCAGGGGGGCGAGGAAGAGCAGTTCTTC.

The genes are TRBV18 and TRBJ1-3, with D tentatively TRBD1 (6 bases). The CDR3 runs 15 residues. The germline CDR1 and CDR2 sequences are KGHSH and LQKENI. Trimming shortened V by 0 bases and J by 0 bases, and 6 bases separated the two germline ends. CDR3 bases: TGTGCCAGCTCACCACCGGGGGCCTCTGGAAACACCATATATTTT. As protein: CASSPPGASGNTIYF.

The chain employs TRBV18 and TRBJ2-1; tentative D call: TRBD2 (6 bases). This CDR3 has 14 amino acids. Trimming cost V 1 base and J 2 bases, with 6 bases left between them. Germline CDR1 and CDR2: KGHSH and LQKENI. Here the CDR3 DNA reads TGTGCCAGCTCACCACAGCGGGCCTACAATGAGCAGTTCTTC. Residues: CASSPQRAYNEQFF. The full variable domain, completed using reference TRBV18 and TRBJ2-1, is NAGVMQNPRHLVRRRGQEARLRCSPMKGHSHVYWYRQLPEEGLKFMVYLQKENIIDESGMPKERFSAEFPKEGPSILRIQQVVRGDSAAYFCASSPQRAYNEQFFGPGTRLTVL.

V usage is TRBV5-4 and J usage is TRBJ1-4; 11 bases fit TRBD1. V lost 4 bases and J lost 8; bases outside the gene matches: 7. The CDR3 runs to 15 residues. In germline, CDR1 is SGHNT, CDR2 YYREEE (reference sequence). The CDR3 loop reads CASSPGQGAREKLFF. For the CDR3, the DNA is TGTGCCAGCAGCCCCGGACAGGGGGCTCGGGAAAAACTGTTTTTT. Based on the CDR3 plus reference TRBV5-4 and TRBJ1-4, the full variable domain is ETGVTQSPTHLIKTRGQQVTLRCSSQSGHNTVSWYQQALGQGPQFIFQYYREEENGRGNFPPRFSGLQFPNYSSELNVNALELDDSALYLCASSPGQGAREKLFFGSGTQLSVL.